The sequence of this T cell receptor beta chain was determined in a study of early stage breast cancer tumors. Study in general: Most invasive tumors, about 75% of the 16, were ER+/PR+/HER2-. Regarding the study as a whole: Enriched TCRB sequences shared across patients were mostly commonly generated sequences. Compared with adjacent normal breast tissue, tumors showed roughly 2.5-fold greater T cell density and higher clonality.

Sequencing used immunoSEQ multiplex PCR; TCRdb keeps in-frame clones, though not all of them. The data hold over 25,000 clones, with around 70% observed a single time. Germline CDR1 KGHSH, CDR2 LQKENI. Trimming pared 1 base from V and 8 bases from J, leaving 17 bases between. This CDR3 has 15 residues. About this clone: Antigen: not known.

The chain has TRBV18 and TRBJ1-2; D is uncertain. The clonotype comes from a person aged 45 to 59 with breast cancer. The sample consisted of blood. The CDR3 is CASSPQDGKIVGYTF. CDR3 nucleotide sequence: TGTGCCAGCTCACCACAGGACGGGAAGATCGTGGGCTACACCTTC.